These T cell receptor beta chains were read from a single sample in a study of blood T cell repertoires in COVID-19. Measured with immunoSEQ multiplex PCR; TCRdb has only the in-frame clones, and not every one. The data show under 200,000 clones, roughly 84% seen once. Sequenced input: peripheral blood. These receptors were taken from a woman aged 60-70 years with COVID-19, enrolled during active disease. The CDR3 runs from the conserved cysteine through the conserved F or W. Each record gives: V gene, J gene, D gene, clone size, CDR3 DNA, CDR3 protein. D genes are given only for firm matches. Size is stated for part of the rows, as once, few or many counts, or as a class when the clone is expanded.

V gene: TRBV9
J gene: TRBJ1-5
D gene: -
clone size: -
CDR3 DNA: TGTGCCAGCAGCGGCCCCGGGGGTCTTCAGCCCCAGCATTTT
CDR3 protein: CASSGPGGLQPQHF

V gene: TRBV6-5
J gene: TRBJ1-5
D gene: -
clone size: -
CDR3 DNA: TGTGCCAGCAGTCCACAGGGAAACAATCAGCCCCAGCATTTT
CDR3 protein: CASSPQGNNQPQHF

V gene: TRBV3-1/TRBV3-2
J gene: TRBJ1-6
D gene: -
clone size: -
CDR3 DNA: TGTGCCAGCAGCCAAGCAGTATCCGGGGGTTACTCACCCCTCCACTTT
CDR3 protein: CASSQAVSGGYSPLHF

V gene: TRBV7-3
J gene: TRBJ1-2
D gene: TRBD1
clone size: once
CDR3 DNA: TGTGCCAGCAGCCAAGCCGGGACAGGGGGGGAAGCTAACTATGGCTACACCTTC
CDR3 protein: CASSQAGTGGEANYGYTF

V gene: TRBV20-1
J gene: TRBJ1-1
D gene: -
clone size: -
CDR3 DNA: TGCAGTGCTAGAGATACAGGGTTAGCTTTCTTT
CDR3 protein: CSARDTGLAFF

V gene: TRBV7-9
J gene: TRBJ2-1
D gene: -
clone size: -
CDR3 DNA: TGTGCCAGCAGCTTAGCGGGGAGGAAGTCCCAGTTCTTC
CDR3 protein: CASSLAGRKSQFF

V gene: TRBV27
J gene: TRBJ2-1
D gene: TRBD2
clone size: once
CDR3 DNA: TGTGCCAGCAGTTTCCTTAGCGGGAGGGTTAATGAGCAGTTCTTC
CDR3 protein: CASSFLSGRVNEQFF

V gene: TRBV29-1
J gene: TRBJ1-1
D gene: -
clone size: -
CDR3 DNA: TGCAGCGTTGAGCTCAACCGGGAGAACACTGAAGCTTTCTTT
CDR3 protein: CSVELNRENTEAFF

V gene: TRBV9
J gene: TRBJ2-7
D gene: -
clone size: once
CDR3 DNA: TGTGCCAGCAGCGTAGGAACAACAACCTACGAGCAGTACTTC
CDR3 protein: CASSVGTTTYEQYF

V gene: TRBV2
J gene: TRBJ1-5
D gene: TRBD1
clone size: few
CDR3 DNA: TGTGCCAGCAGTGCCTCTGGACAGGGGAATCAGCCCCAGCATTTT
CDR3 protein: CASSASGQGNQPQHF

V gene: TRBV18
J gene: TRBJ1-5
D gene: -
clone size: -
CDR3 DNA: TGTGCCAGCTCACCACAGGGAGGACAGCCCCAGCATTTT
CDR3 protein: CASSPQGGQPQHF

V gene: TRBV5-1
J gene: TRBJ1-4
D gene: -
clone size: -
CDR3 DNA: TGCGCCAGCAGCTTGCAAGGAGGTTATAATGAAAAACTGTTTTTT
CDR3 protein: CASSLQGGYNEKLFF